Reported below is one T cell receptor (beta chain). The clone's antigen remains unknown. No clone much larger than this one lies a single base away; base qualities are absent. The sample belongs to a study of cytomegalovirus exposure and HLA in healthy donors (TCRdb year 2017). For the wider study: According to an earlier analysis of a few hundred of the donors, 150 million to 200 million T cells yielded 117 million unique TCR beta sequences and about 300 Gb of sequence data. An early release that covered more than 550 HLA-typed donors contained around 300 gigabases of sequencing data and tens of millions of unique TCR sequences. The genetic ancestry cluster associated with self-reported Caucasian donors included roughly four fifths of the roughly 400 genotyped donors. The study aimed to test whether signatures of past pathogen exposure could be identified by cataloging public T cell receptors. The T cell repertoires of 666 subjects were profiled by immunosequencing and related to cytomegalovirus serostatus. Along with the roughly 610-subject first cohort, a separate validation cohort of over 90 different subjects was used. To predict cytomegalovirus infection status, the study combined high-throughput TCR immunosequencing, statistical association of individual TCRs with disease status, and machine learning. A later analysis re-examined previously published TCR beta repertoires from just over 650 donors and added high-resolution HLA genotyping to investigate patterns of TCR occurrence. Rather than drawing on any new phenotypic data, the later analysis identified candidate immune exposures from TCR beta sequences and the way those sequences occurred across donors. An earlier analysis of roughly 580 of the donors used high-throughput TCR beta sequencing to judge whether each TCR beta V gene segment behaved as functional or pseudogenic. Donor age, sex, ethnicity and CMV serostatus were compiled together with the repertoire data. A later genetic analysis took genome-wide SNP genotypes for about 65% of the roughly 670 donors and used that subset as a discovery cohort. Every repertoire in the discovery cohort had been generated on one and the same sequencing platform. Both class I and class II loci were covered by HLA typing, at four-digit resolution. The number of donors typed differed by locus, with about 629-640 for A, B, C, DRB1 and DQB1, over 500 for DQA1, over 600 for DPA1, and 472 for DPB1. Four to six DR-DQ haplotypes were handled as single units for association and clustering because linkage in the cohort was strong. On average, around 240,000 unique TCR beta nucleotide sequences were sequenced per donor among 398 genotyped donors of the cohort, with roughly 18% of those sequences being non-productive.

Reading from cysteine to phenylalanine, the CDR3 counts 15 amino acids. Of the read, only the CDR3 DNA is kept; its 45 bases are in frame from base 1. From the germline V gene (reference sequence), CDR1 is LNHDA and CDR2 is SQIVND. Deletion took 3 bases off V and 0 bases off J, with a span of 9 bases between the germline ends. Library preparation used the immunoSEQ multiplex PCR assay. The multiplex PCR relied on a mix of 60 forward primers for TCR Vbeta segments and 13 reverse primers for TCR Jbeta segments. A multiplex PCR assay on genomic DNA amplified the CDR3 region of rearranged TCR beta genes. The Illumina HiSeq System was used to sequence the amplified TCR beta libraries as 87-base-pair reads. Concerning the study's data processing: A later analysis tallied roughly 80 million unique TCR beta chains across the 660 or so repertoires, and about 10 million of those chains were shared by two or more donors. To remove PCR and sequencing errors, raw reads were error-corrected and collapsed into unique sequences using a nearest-neighbor algorithm that merged closely related sequences. CDR3 sequences were aligned to IMGT reference sequences to assign V, D and J gene segments. For a sequence to be retained, at least a six-nucleotide match to both a V gene segment and a J gene segment was required. A rearrangement was called productive if the CDR3 had no stop codons and remained in frame with V and J, and every other rearrangement was called non-productive. Following IMGT convention, CDR3 was defined as the stretch from the second conserved V-encoded cysteine to the conserved J-encoded phenylalanine. Sequences without an unambiguous match to a single V gene segment were excluded from the earlier analysis of 500 to 700 of the donors. In an earlier analysis of a few hundred of the donors, a V segment was called functional when productive rearrangements were above 56.7%, and segregating when the standard deviation between donors exceeded 5%. A statistical classification framework was built for diagnosing cytomegalovirus status from the catalog of TCR beta chain sequences. In a later analysis, V and J genes were assigned by comparing TCR nucleotide sequences against IMGT/GENE-DB human TR gene sequences. Using the TCRdist pipeline, a later analysis assigned CDR3 sequences along with most-parsimonious VDJ recombination scenarios. A later analysis defined each TCR beta chain by its CDR3 amino acid sequence plus V-gene family, and excluded reads lacking a unique V-gene family. In a later analysis, several hundred highly shared, low-generation-probability nucleotide sequences were removed to address suspected cross-contamination and a sequencing artifact. For each public chain, a later analysis derived a clonal expansion index from normalized ranks of inferred template counts within each repertoire. A later analysis computed generation probabilities with a VDJ recombination model fitted to out-of-frame rearrangements, and checked the results against IGoR. In a later analysis, hypergeometric tests were used to score TCR-TCR, TCR-HLA and TCR-CMV co-occurrence, with a repertoire-size bias correction applied to TCR pairs. False discovery rates were estimated in a later analysis by permuting HLA or CMV assignments 20 times. In a later analysis, co-occurring TCRs were grouped with DBSCAN, and TCRdist sequence similarity was added when clustering was performed within HLA-allele-positive subsets. Repertoires with fewer than 30,000 or more than 120,000 public chains, plus five repertoires with anomalous nucleotide sharing, were excluded from co-occurrence clustering. Not all clones reach the TCRdb copy of this immuneACCESS table, which keeps in-frame sequences only. Checked studies attribute under half of the gap to unresolved V genes and leave the rest unexplained. That table furnishes V, J and clone size, whereas the DNA furnished D and trimming. The sample yields 250,000 to 300,000 clones; about 83% were counted once. The leading ten clones occupy about 2% of the sample.

Paper-wide results and their limitations: Because counts were too low, roughly 16 rarely observed V segments, including chromosome 9 orphons, were excluded from the earlier analysis of under 650 of the donors. A later analysis found that TCR association rates varied across HLA loci, with DRB1 alleles showing the most associated TCRs and HLA-C alleles the fewest. The presence/absence analyses assumed that sequencing depth was roughly uniform across donors, and that assumption may not be true. In both the original and validation cohorts, the classifier was reported to diagnose cytomegalovirus status with high specificity and sensitivity. For the cohort, immune exposure information was limited to CMV serostatus. In vitro tests confirmed that a few of the cytomegalovirus-associated TCR beta chains recognize cytomegalovirus antigens. When HLA alleles, especially DR and DQ, strongly co-occurred, attributing TCR associations to individual alleles was difficult. Broadly in line with IMGT annotations, most TCR beta V segments showed up in productive rearrangements about 87% or about 30% of the time in an earlier analysis of under 700 of the donors. The 87-base-pair reads could not distinguish some IMGT-functional V segments, including TRBV6-2 and TRBV6-3, so those segments were excluded. While some public TCRs were present in many individuals, most TCR sequences turned up only very rarely across donors. A later analysis reported that several top co-occurrence clusters appeared linked to parvovirus B19, influenza, CMV and Epstein-Barr virus. HLA typing was unavailable for some donors at each locus, so association tests used only the typed subset. The authors suggested that the approach could potentially be generalized to other disease states and immunological phenotypes. The cohort was sequenced for TCR beta chains only, and without alpha or paired-chain data the features that could be detected were limited. A cluster of highly shared sequence variants was judged likely to be a technical artifact of the sequencing pipeline. In the study, 150 to 200 TCR beta chains were listed as associated with cytomegalovirus. Compared with the approximately 670-donor mean, donors in an Asian-associated ancestry cluster had fewer N-insertions in productive TCRs, according to a later genetic analysis. Correlated functional status among segregating V segments might reflect linkage disequilibrium, but an unknown experimental factor could not be ruled out. In a later analysis, most CMV-associated TCR beta chains were found to appear HLA-restricted, with HLA associations seemingly driven largely by CMV exposure. In a later analysis, HLA-associated TCR beta chains were found to be more clonally expanded and to have lower generation probabilities than equally common non-associated chains. A further reported finding was that TCR beta sequences accurately predicted the HLA-A and HLA-B alleles for most subjects in the first cohort. An association between a missense DCLRE1C variant and V-gene and J-gene trimming of TCR beta chains was found in a later genetic analysis and replicated in an independent cohort. At a false discovery rate of 0.05, a later analysis linked roughly 17,000 TCR beta sequences to specific HLA alleles.

The cohort comprised approximately 700 healthy bone marrow donors. Cohort members were all nominally healthy when sampled, although unrecorded immune exposures were likely present. The donor was CMV seropositive and was included in the group of approximately 300 seropositive cohort members. A peripheral blood sample was provided by each donor, and peripheral blood mononuclear cells were used for TCR beta sequencing. Genomic DNA was extracted from the blood cell samples with the Qiagen DNeasy Blood Extraction Kit. The origin of this receptor is a woman between 35 and 50 years old in good health and CMV-seropositive. The sample comprised PBMCs. The chain couples TRBV19 to TRBJ2-1; a confident D gene designation cannot be given. The CDR3 protein: CASSITFSSYNEQFF. The DNA sequence is as follows: TGTGCCAGTAGTATCACCTTCAGCTCCTACAATGAGCAGTTCTTC.